What follows describes a single TCR beta chain. What it recognizes is unknown. The CDR3 totals 15 residues. CDR1 is SEHNR, CDR2 FQNEAQ, per germline (reference sequence). This sample was included in a study of CXCR3-negative and CXCR3-positive naive CD8 T cells. Study results and limitations: For CXCR3-positive naive cells, TRB CDR3s were more hydrophobic than those of CXCR3-negative naive cells. Both naive subsets had comparably high diversity; memory CD8+ cells much lower.

The libraries of TRB cDNA were prepared using 5' RACE with UMI labels. TCRdb derives one entry per CDR3 protein from the 5' RACE reads, leaving out DNA. The sample table includes 150,000 or so distinct CDR3 sequences. With more than 250,000 cells each, the CD8+ T cell subsets were individually sorted in triplicate. This sequence joins TRBV7-9 and TRBJ1-5; the TRBD1 assignment by TCRdb is unverifiable without DNA. The receptor's source is a human donor in good health. Some clones in this sample may be carry-over from other donors' samples. The sample comprised naive CXCR3- CD8+ T cells from blood. The subset: CD45RO-CCR7+CD27+CD95- naive CD8+ T cells lacking CXCR3 (TNR3-). CDR3 loop: CASSSGTGPNQPQHF.